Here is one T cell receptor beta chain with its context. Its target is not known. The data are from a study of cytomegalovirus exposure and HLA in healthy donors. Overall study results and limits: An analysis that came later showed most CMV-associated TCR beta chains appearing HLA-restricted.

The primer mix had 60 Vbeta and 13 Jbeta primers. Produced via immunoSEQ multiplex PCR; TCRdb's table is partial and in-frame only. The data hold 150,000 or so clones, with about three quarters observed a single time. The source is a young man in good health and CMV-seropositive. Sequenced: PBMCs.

CDR3 loop: CASSDSGGANEQFF. CDR3 DNA sequence: TGTGCCAGCAGTGATAGCGGGGGGGCCAATGAGCAGTTCTTC. The chain has TRBV6-1 and TRBJ2-1; 11 nucleotides match TRBD2. The CDR3 spans 14 residues. Germline CDR1 and CDR2: MNHNS and SASEGT. With V trimmed by 3 bases and J by 6 bases, 1 base remained unmatched.